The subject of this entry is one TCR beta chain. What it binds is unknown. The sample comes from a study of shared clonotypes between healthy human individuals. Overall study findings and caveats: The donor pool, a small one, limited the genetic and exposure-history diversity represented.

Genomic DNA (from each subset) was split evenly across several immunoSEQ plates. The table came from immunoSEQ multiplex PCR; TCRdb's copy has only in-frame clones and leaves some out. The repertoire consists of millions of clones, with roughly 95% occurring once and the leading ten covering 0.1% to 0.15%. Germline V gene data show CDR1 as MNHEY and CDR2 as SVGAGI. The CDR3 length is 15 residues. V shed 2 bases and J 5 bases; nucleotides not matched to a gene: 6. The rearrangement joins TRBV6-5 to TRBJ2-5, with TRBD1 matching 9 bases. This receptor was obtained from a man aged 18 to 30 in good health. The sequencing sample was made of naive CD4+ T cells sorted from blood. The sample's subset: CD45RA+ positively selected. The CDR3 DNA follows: TGTGCCAGCAGTTACGGGGACAGGGTATGGGAGACCCAGTACTTC. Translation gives CASSYGDRVWETQYF.